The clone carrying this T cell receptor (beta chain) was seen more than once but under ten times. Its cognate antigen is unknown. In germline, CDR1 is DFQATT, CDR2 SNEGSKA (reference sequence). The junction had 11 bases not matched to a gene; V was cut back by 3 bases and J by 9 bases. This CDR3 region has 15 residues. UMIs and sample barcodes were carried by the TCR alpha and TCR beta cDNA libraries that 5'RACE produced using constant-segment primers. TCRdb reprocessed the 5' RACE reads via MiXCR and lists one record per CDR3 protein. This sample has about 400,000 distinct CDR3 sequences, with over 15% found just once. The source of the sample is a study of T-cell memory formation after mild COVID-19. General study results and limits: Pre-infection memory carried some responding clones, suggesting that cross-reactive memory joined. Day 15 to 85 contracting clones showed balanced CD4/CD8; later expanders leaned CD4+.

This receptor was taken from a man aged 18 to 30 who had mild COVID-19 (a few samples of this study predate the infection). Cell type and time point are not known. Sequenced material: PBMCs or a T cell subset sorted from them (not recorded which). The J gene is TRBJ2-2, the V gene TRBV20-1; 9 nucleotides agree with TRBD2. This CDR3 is CSASRSAGGPRELFF. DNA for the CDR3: TGCAGTGCTAGTCGGTCCGCGGGGGGGCCCCGGGAGCTGTTTTTT.